This T cell receptor (beta chain) was recorded in a study of blood T cell repertoires in COVID-19. Study context: Nucleic acid was either cDNA or gDNA, and it came from T cells, B-cell-depleted T cells, or PBMCs.

Grouping used clinical history reported by participants in a survey and questionnaire. During the 2 weeks before they entered the study, exposed participants had met someone with a PCR-confirmed or clinician-diagnosed COVID-19 case. Trimming removed 3 bases from V and 4 bases from J; junction bases left unmatched: 11. This CDR3 is 17 amino acids long. Looked up from germline, CDR1 is SEHNR and CDR2 is FQNEAQ (reference sequence). In the source study's methods: Estimated nucleated cell counts came from reference gene primer amplification. Using immunoSEQ multiplex PCR, the repertoire was profiled, and TCRdb retains in-frame clones only, with some absent. D and trimming were read from the DNA, whereas the V and J calls and clone size are those reported in that table. This sample has about 220,000 clones; roughly 85% occur once, and the top ten carry around 3.5%.

The specimen sequenced was PBMCs or T cells enriched from blood (not recorded which). The J gene is TRBJ2-2, the V gene TRBV7-9; 7 nucleotides agree with TRBD1. The origin of this receptor is a woman aged 40 to 55 who had been exposed to COVID-19. The CDR3 DNA is TGTGCCAGCAGCTTTCTCGAGGGGGCGCGGAGCACCGGGGAGCTGTTTTTT. Its protein is CASSFLEGARSTGELFF. Together with reference TRBV7-9 and TRBJ2-2, the CDR3 gives the full variable domain: DTGVSQNPRHKITKRGQNVTFRCDPISEHNRLYWYRQTLGQGPEFLTYFQNEAQLEKSRLLSDRFSAERPKGSFSTLEIQRTEQGDSAMYLCASSFLEGARSTGELFFGEGSRLTVL.